Listed below are T cell receptor beta chains from one sample, sequenced in a study of blood T cell repertoires in COVID-19. The method was immunoSEQ multiplex PCR; TCRdb's version includes in-frame clones alone and lacks a portion of them. The sample shows roughly 200,000 clones, over 70% of them seen only once. The sample comprised peripheral blood. The source is a man between 40 and 49 years old with active or convalescent COVID-19. Each CDR3 is given with its conserved first and last residue. The D gene is left open where the match is weak. Expanded clones get a size class; other rows say once, few or many, or leave the size out.

CDR3 | DNA | V | size | J | D
CASSPGSSTRELFF | TGTGCTAGCAGCCCGGGATCTTCTACTCGGGAGCTGTTTTTT | TRBV7-7 | - | TRBJ2-2 | -
CASSLARVTYEQYF | TGTGCCAGCAGCTTAGCCAGGGTCACCTACGAGCAGTACTTC | TRBV7-2 | - | TRBJ2-7 | -
CASSQGPDRETEAFF | TGTGCCAGCAGCCAAGGCCCCGACAGGGAAACTGAAGCTTTCTTT | TRBV3-1/TRBV3-2 | - | TRBJ1-1 | TRBD1
CASSQQGDNSPLHF | TGTGCCAGCAGTCAGCAGGGTGATAATTCACCCCTCCACTTT | TRBV6-4 | - | TRBJ1-6 | -
CASSLRLAGYNEQFF | TGTGCCAGCAGCTTAAGACTAGCCGGCTACAATGAGCAGTTCTTC | TRBV11-3 | - | TRBJ2-1 | TRBD2
CASSFSEVNSPLHF | TGTGCCAGCAGCTTCTCAGAGGTTAATTCACCCCTCCACTTT | TRBV2 | - | TRBJ1-6 | -
CATRSGSLSYNEQFF | TGTGCCACCAGATCCGGGTCCCTCTCCTACAATGAGCAGTTCTTC | TRBV24-1 | - | TRBJ2-1 | -
CASSYSGQGTTEAFF | TGTGCCAGCAGTTACTCGGGACAGGGGACGACTGAAGCTTTCTTT | TRBV6-5 | few | TRBJ1-1 | TRBD1
CASSFQGTDTQYF | TGTGCCAGCAGCTTTCAGGGAACAGATACGCAGTATTTT | TRBV5-4 | - | TRBJ2-3 | -
CASRRTGGTDTQYF | TGTGCCAGCAGACGGACAGGGGGCACAGATACGCAGTATTTT | TRBV2 | - | TRBJ2-3 | TRBD1
CASTRGGTTRLQETQYF | TGTGCCAGCACCCGCGGGGGGACTACGAGATTACAAGAGACCCAGTACTTC | TRBV7-8 | - | TRBJ2-5 | TRBD2
CASRRLAVSSEQYF | TGTGCCAGCCGAAGACTAGCGGTTAGCAGCGAGCAGTACTTC | TRBV6-5 | once | TRBJ2-7 | TRBD2
CASSYGPWGDSYEQYF | TGTGCCAGCAGTTACGGTCCTTGGGGCGACTCCTACGAGCAGTACTTC | TRBV6-2/TRBV6-3 | - | TRBJ2-7 | -
CASSSTGNEQFF | TGTGCCAGCAGCAGCACGGGAAATGAGCAGTTCTTC | TRBV6-5 | - | TRBJ2-1 | -
CASSPDEANEKLFF | TGTGCCAGCTCACCAGACGAGGCAAATGAAAAACTGTTTTTT | TRBV18 | - | TRBJ1-4 | -
CASSPTAPWTGSTGELFF | TGTGCCAGCAGCCCCACAGCCCCTTGGACAGGGAGCACCGGGGAGCTGTTTTTT | TRBV9 | - | TRBJ2-2 | TRBD1
CASRGAGGLIDTQYF | TGTGCCAGCAGAGGAGCGGGGGGGCTGATAGATACGCAGTATTTT | TRBV5-4 | - | TRBJ2-3 | TRBD2
CASSLGRLYYNEQFF | TGTGCCAGCAGTTTGGGCAGGTTGTACTACAATGAGCAGTTCTTC | TRBV6-2/TRBV6-3 | - | TRBJ2-1 | -
CASSLDRGWETQYF | TGTGCCAGCAGCTTAGACAGGGGATGGGAGACCCAGTACTTC | TRBV7-8 | once | TRBJ2-5 | TRBD1
CASSPVGQGAVCLRDTQYF | TGTGCCAGCAGCCCAGTAGGACAGGGAGCGGTATGCCTCAGAGATACGCAGTATTTT | TRBV6-7 | - | TRBJ2-3 | TRBD1
CASSPTRYNEQFF | TGTGCCAGCAGCCCCACACGTTACAATGAGCAGTTCTTC | TRBV7-6 | - | TRBJ2-1 | -
CASSAYRATNEKLFF | TGTGCCAGCAGCGCTTACAGGGCGACTAATGAAAAACTGTTTTTT | TRBV14 | - | TRBJ1-4 | -
CASSRQEKWADTQYF | TGTGCCAGCAGCCGACAGGAAAAGTGGGCAGATACGCAGTATTTT | TRBV3-1/TRBV3-2 | - | TRBJ2-3 | -
CSASLSGNSNQPQHF | TGCAGTGCTAGTTTGTCAGGGAATAGCAATCAGCCCCAGCATTTT | TRBV20-1 | - | TRBJ1-5 | -
CASSFGVSTDTQYF | TGTGCCAGCAGCTTTGGAGTAAGCACAGATACGCAGTATTTT | TRBV7-9 | - | TRBJ2-3 | -
CASSPRRGGELFF | TGTGCCAGCAGCCCTAGAAGGGGCGGGGAGCTGTTTTTT | TRBV12-3/TRBV12-4 | once | TRBJ2-2 | -
CASSYLLAGGQYNEQFF | TGTGCCAGCAGTTATCTACTAGCGGGAGGACAATACAATGAGCAGTTCTTC | TRBV6-2/TRBV6-3 | - | TRBJ2-1 | TRBD2
CASSLSGVESEQYF | TGTGCCAGCAGCTTAAGCGGGGTAGAGAGTGAGCAGTACTTC | TRBV7-9 | - | TRBJ2-7 | TRBD2
CASSLGGSGNTIYF | TGCGCCAGCAGCTTGGGAGGCTCTGGAAACACCATATATTTT | TRBV5-1 | - | TRBJ1-3 | -
CASSQGFSTDTQYF | TGCGCCAGCAGCCAGGGCTTTAGCACAGATACGCAGTATTTT | TRBV4-3 | - | TRBJ2-3 | -
CASSLVSEQYF | TGTGCCAGCAGCTTAGTGAGCGAGCAGTACTTC | TRBV7-9 | - | TRBJ2-7 | -
CASSEGSYNEQFF | TGTGCCAGCAGCGAGGGCTCCTACAATGAGCAGTTCTTC | TRBV6-5 | few | TRBJ2-1 | -
CASSHGTSKETQYF | TGTGCCAGCTCACACGGGACATCGAAAGAGACCCAGTACTTC | TRBV18 | - | TRBJ2-5 | -
CASSYGAPNEQFF | TGCGCCAGCAGCTATGGGGCCCCCAATGAGCAGTTCTTC | TRBV5-1 | - | TRBJ2-1 | -
CASAAAGPPYNEQFF | TGTGCCAGCGCAGCCGCGGGGCCCCCTTACAATGAGCAGTTCTTC | TRBV18 | - | TRBJ2-1 | -
CASSRIGLAGETQYF | TGTGCCAGCAGTCGAATTGGCCTAGCGGGGGAGACCCAGTACTTC | TRBV11-2 | - | TRBJ2-5 | TRBD2
CASKQEPYSYEQYF | TGTGCCAGCAAACAGGAGCCGTATTCCTACGAGCAGTACTTC | TRBV27 | once | TRBJ2-7 | -
CASSHAPTENYGYTF | TGCGCCAGCAGCCACGCACCGACAGAGAACTATGGCTACACCTTC | TRBV4-3 | once | TRBJ1-2 | -
CASWDGERKPQHF | TGTGCCAGCTGGGATGGGGAGAGGAAGCCCCAGCATTTT | TRBV27 | - | TRBJ1-5 | -
CASTWGGPSNQPQHF | TGTGCCAGCACCTGGGGGGGCCCTAGCAATCAGCCCCAGCATTTT | TRBV2 | few | TRBJ1-5 | -
CASSYSRFGVNEQFF | TGTGCCAGCAGTTACTCGAGGTTTGGCGTCAATGAGCAGTTCTTC | TRBV6-5 | once | TRBJ2-1 | -
CASSQETGVNEQFF | TGTGCCAGCAGCCAAGAGACAGGGGTCAATGAGCAGTTCTTC | TRBV3-1/TRBV3-2 | - | TRBJ2-1 | TRBD1
CATSSPVWVAGTDTQYF | TGTGCCACCAGCTCCCCCGTGTGGGTAGCGGGAACAGATACGCAGTATTTT | TRBV24-1 | - | TRBJ2-3 | TRBD2
CASSLRTGRDTQYF | TGCGCCAGCAGCCTACGGACAGGGAGGGATACGCAGTATTTT | TRBV4-1 | - | TRBJ2-3 | TRBD1
CATSDKSYGYTF | TGTGCCACCAGTGATAAATCTTATGGCTACACCTTC | TRBV24-1 | once | TRBJ1-2 | -
CASSPRGHPGYTF | TGTGCCAGCAGTCCCCGGGGACACCCAGGCTACACCTTC | TRBV27 | - | TRBJ1-2 | -
CASSLGGIGVDTQYF | TGTGCCAGCAGCTTGGGGGGGATAGGAGTGGATACGCAGTATTTT | TRBV7-9 | - | TRBJ2-3 | TRBD2
CASSHGQGYNSPLHF | TGTGCCAGCAGCCACGGCCAGGGCTATAATTCACCCCTCCACTTT | TRBV6-6 | - | TRBJ1-6 | -
CAISDYRPTSEMPQHF | TGTGCCATCAGTGACTACAGGCCAACCTCTGAGATGCCCCAGCATTTT | TRBV10-3 | - | TRBJ1-5 | -